The 16 T cell receptor beta chains given below trace back to one sample, sequenced in a study of blood T cells in healthy people across ages. A second PCR, run for about 7 to 11 cycles, used a sample-barcoded 5' primer plus a J-beta primer mix. TCRdb recomputed calls from the 5' RACE reads with MiXCR, one row per CDR3 protein. In the table there are hundreds of thousands of distinct CDR3 sequences, 58% of which are singletons. Source material: blood. All receptors derive from a man aged 55 to 70 in good health.

V is TRBV4-3 and J is TRBJ2-1; 8 positions match TRBD1. This CDR3 contains 15 residues. Germline V gene lookup returns CDR1 LGHNA and CDR2 YSLEER. V was clipped by 0 bases and J by 10 bases; unmatched bases: 8. CDR3 bases: TGCGCCAGCAGCCAAGAAGAGACAGGGGCAAGGGAGCAGTTCTTC. Translated: CASSQEETGAREQFF.

The chain combines TRBV29-1 with TRBJ2-1; 9 nucleotides line up with TRBD1. The CDR3 contains 14 residues. Germline V gives CDR1 SQVTM, CDR2 ANQGSEA. V dropped 4 bases and J dropped 10; count of bases not matched to a gene: 11. CDR3 amino acids: CSVAGQGPLGEQFF. The CDR3 region has the DNA TGCAGCGTTGCTGGACAGGGGCCTCTCGGGGAGCAGTTCTTC.

This sequence joins TRBV15 and TRBJ2-5; D perhaps matches TRBD2 (6 bases). The V end was cut by 0 bases, the J end by 3 bases, with 11 bases between. This CDR3 region has 15 residues. Looked up from germline, CDR1 is LNHNV and CDR2 is YYDKDF (reference sequence). The CDR3 region has the DNA TGTGCCACCAGCAGAGATCTACTAGCCGAAGAGACCCAGTACTTC. Protein sequence: CATSRDLLAEETQYF.

This clonotype was seen a single time. V gene TRBV6-2 or TRBV6-3 combines with J gene TRBJ1-2; D call uncertain. CDR1 and CDR2 (germline): MNHEY, SVGEGT. Trimming stripped 6 bases from V and 4 bases from J, with 12 bases between. The CDR3 runs 13 residues. This CDR3 reads CASRLDLTYGYTF. For the CDR3, the DNA is TGTGCCAGCAGATTAGACCTGACCTATGGCTACACCTTC.

J is TRBJ2-7 and V is TRBV12-5; D possibly corresponds to TRBD1 (5 bases). The CDR3 covers 15 residues. V lost 0 bases and J 2 bases, leaving 11 bases between the germline ends. Germline loops: CDR1 LGHNT, CDR2 FRNRAP. This CDR3 is CASGLVMGPAYEQYF. CDR3 sequence (DNA): TGTGCTAGTGGTTTGGTAATGGGGCCCGCCTACGAGCAGTACTTC.

The rearrangement links TRBV6-6 to TRBJ1-6, with D uncertain. With 0 bases removed from V and 4 bases from J, the gap between germline ends came to 7 bases. This CDR3 is built from 15 residues. Germline loops: CDR1 MNHNY, CDR2 SVGAGI (reference sequence). The CDR3 nucleotides read TGTGCCAGCAGTTACTCAGGCGCTTATAATTCACCCCTCCACTTT. Translation: CASSYSGAYNSPLHF.

This clonotype was recorded only once. This may be a read error: a much more frequent sequence differs by one nucleotide. The V call is TRBV20-1, the J call TRBJ2-7; tentatively, D is TRBD2 (6 bases). From germline, CDR1 is DFQATT and CDR2 SNEGSKA (reference sequence). This CDR3 is built from 13 residues. The CDR3 bases are TGCAGTGCTAGACCGGGACTCGACTACGTGCAGTACTTC. Residues: CSARPGLDYVQYF.

This clonotype was found once. One end of the junction does not line up with germline, which may come from a read error. The chain links TRBV7-9 to TRBJ1-2; D may be TRBD1 (6 bases). The CDR3 has 14 amino acids. Germline-derived CDR1 and CDR2 are SEHNR and FQNEAQ (reference sequence). The CDR3 DNA reads as TGTGCCAGCAGCCCCGCAGGGGCCACTTATGGTTACACCTTC. As protein: CASSPAGATYGYTF.

This chain joins TRBV7-2 and TRBJ2-7, with a weak D call TRBD2 (5 bases). In germline, CDR1 is SGHTA, CDR2 FQGNSA. V was pared by 4 bases and J by 3 bases, with 19 bases between. This CDR3 is built from 16 residues. CDR3 amino acids: CASSYGGGSWGYEQYF. In DNA, the CDR3 is TGTGCCAGCAGCTATGGAGGTGGGAGCTGGGGCTACGAGCAGTACTTC.

In its sample, this clonotype was seen a few times. V usage is TRBV25-1 and J usage is TRBJ1-6; 9 nucleotides match TRBD1. There are 16 residues in the CDR3. The germline V gene encodes CDR1 MGHDK and CDR2 SYGVNS. Losses at the gene ends were 6 bases for V and 9 bases for J; bases not matched to a gene: 12. In DNA, the CDR3 is TGTGCCAGCAGGGCTGCGACAGGGGGTTCCAGTTCACCCCTCCACTTT. Amino acids: CASRAATGGSSSPLHF. Complete variable domain (other parts from reference TRBV25-1 and TRBJ1-6): EADIYQTPRYLVIGTGKKITLECSQTMGHDKMYWYQQDPGMELHLIHYSYGVNSTEKGDLSSESTVSRIRTEHFPLTLESARPSHTSQYLCASRAATGGSSSPLHFGNGTRLTVT.

J is TRBJ1-2 and V is TRBV28, with 10 nucleotides matching TRBD1. Trimming removed 6 bases from V and 8 bases from J; junction bases left unmatched: 9. CDR1 and CDR2 (germline): MDHEN, SYDVKM. This CDR3 is built from 14 residues. DNA of the CDR3: TGTGCCAGCAGCACTGCGGGACAGGGGTGGGGCTACACCTTC. This gives the protein CASSTAGQGWGYTF.

Note on this clonotype: Its ends do not fully match the called genes, so a read error is possible. This chain uses TRBV20-1 with TRBJ1-4; a weak D match, TRBD1 (6 bases). CDR1 is DFQATT, CDR2 SNEGSKA, per germline (reference sequence). The CDR3 contains 15 residues. The CDR3 loop reads CSAPGQPATNEKLLF. The CDR3 DNA reads TGCAGTGCTCCCGGACAGCCTGCAACTAATGAAAAACTGCTTTTT.

CDR3 nucleotides: TGTGCCAGCAGTTTCGGCCCCCGAGCCCGCGAGCAGTACTTC. Protein sequence: CASSFGPRAREQYF. The genes are TRBV12-3 or TRBV12-4 and TRBJ2-7; D gene uncertain. The CDR3 extends over 14 amino acids. V gave up 3 bases and J gave up 6 bases, with 15 bases separating them.

This clonotype was picked up many times. The V and J genes are TRBV20-1 and TRBJ1-2; 11 nucleotides match TRBD1. This CDR3 spans 14 amino acids. Germline assignment: CDR1 DFQATT and CDR2 SNEGSKA (reference sequence). With V trimmed by 6 bases and J by 4 bases, 7 bases remained unmatched. The CDR3: CSAGQGATIYGYTF. In nucleotides, the CDR3 is TGCAGTGCCGGACAGGGGGCGACAATCTATGGCTACACCTTC.

This clonotype was counted a few times. This rearrangement joins TRBV29-1 to TRBJ1-2, with D perhaps matching TRBD1 (5 bases). Germline CDR1 and CDR2: SQVTM and ANQGSEA. The CDR3 is 12 residues long. Trimming stripped 4 bases from V and 4 bases from J, with 10 bases between. DNA for the CDR3: TGCAGCGTTGGGGGGGTGGGCTATGGCTACACCTTC. Protein: CSVGGVGYGYTF.

V gene TRBV5-1 combines with J gene TRBJ1-1; perhaps TRBD1 as D (6 bases). The ends were cut back, 2 bases at V and 8 bases at J, with 22 bases in the middle. The V gene's germline CDR1 is SGHRS and CDR2 YFSETQ. CDR3 length: 16 amino acids. CDR3 loop: CASSFGTFGGGGEAFF. The CDR3 coding sequence is TGCGCCAGCAGCTTTGGGACCTTTGGCGGGGGCGGGGAAGCTTTCTTT.